The following is a TCR beta chain sequence with its context. What it binds is not known. Oncomine TCR Beta short-read sequencing was applied to DNA from cultured CD4+ T cells. Each CDR3 protein gets one entry after TCRdb re-called the PCR reads with MiXCR. Of about 20,000 distinct CDR3 sequences in the sample, roughly 51% were seen once. V gave up 7 bases and J gave up 5 bases, with 17 bases separating them. This CDR3 spans 14 amino acids. CDR1 and CDR2 from the germline V gene are SQVTM and ANQGSEA. Treatment of the sample: 10-day PBMC culture with coronavirus spike peptide pools or control peptides (ViraFEST assay). This sample was included in a study of vaccination and CD4 T cells after COVID-19.

The rearrangement joins TRBV29-1 to TRBJ2-2, with D maybe TRBD1 (8 bases). The TCR sequence derives from a human donor who had recovered from COVID-19. Sequencing used CD4+ T cells from blood, cultured in vitro. CDR3 nucleotide sequence: TGCAGCGCGGGGGGAACAGGGGGGACCGGGGAGCTGTTTTTT. It is translated as CSAGGTGGTGELFF.